This passage covers 11 T cell receptor beta chains from one sample sequenced in a study of blood T cell repertoires in COVID-19. Profiled with immunoSEQ multiplex PCR; TCRdb holds only in-frame clones, not every one. The sample records about 50,000 clones, around 88% being singletons. The sequenced material came from peripheral blood. The source is a woman aged 60-75 years with acute or convalescent COVID-19.

V usage is TRBV19 and J usage is TRBJ1-1; a weak D match, TRBD1 (6 bases). Trimming removed 6 bases at V and 1 base at J, with 9 bases between. The CDR3 contains 13 residues. The germline V gene encodes CDR1 LNHDA and CDR2 SQIVND (reference sequence). The CDR3 DNA sequence: TGTGCCAGTAGCCCGACAGGGAACACTGAAGCTTTCTTT. This codes for CASSPTGNTEAFF.

The chain carries TRBV2 and TRBJ1-5; 9 bases fit TRBD1. CDR1 SNHLY and CDR2 FYNNEI come from the germline V gene. The CDR3 extends over 15 amino acids. With V trimmed by 6 bases and J by 3 bases, 6 bases remained unmatched. CDR3 protein: CASSPDRGSNQPQHF. The CDR3 DNA sequence: TGTGCCAGCAGCCCGGACAGGGGATCCAATCAGCCCCAGCATTTT.

The genes are TRBV24-1 and TRBJ2-3; 7 bases are shared with TRBD1. CDR1 and CDR2 (germline): KGHDR, SFDVKD. This CDR3 contains 15 residues. Trimming at V came to 5 bases and at J to 2 bases, leaving 6 bases not matched to a gene. The CDR3 bases are TGTGCCACCAGTGGTGAACAGGGGTTCACAGATACGCAGTATTTT. Protein product: CATSGEQGFTDTQYF.

The J gene is TRBJ1-5, the V gene TRBV19, with 7 bases that match TRBD1. The V and J ends lost 7 bases and 6 bases, in that order; junction bases with no gene match: 12. Germline V gene data show CDR1 as LNHDA and CDR2 as SQIVND (reference sequence). CDR3 length equals 15 residues. CDR3 protein: CASTPSQGTGQPQHF. CDR3 in DNA: TGTGCCAGTACCCCCTCACAGGGGACGGGTCAGCCCCAGCATTTT.

Only a few counts were recorded for this clone. This chain links TRBV5-1 with TRBJ1-5; D gene unclear. The CDR3 extends over 15 amino acids. The V end lost 4 bases, the J end lost 2 bases, and 13 bases lay between the germline ends. Per germline, CDR1 SGHRS and CDR2 YFSETQ. The CDR3 nucleotides read TGCGCCAGCAGCATTGGTGAGGGTGGCAATCAGCCCCAGCATTTT. Residues: CASSIGEGGNQPQHF.

The V call is TRBV7-9, the J call TRBJ1-1, with D perhaps matching TRBD1 (5 bases). The CDR3 has 15 residues. The germline V and J ends were trimmed by 4 bases and 0 bases, with 12 bases remaining between them. Germline V gene data show CDR1 as SEHNR and CDR2 as FQNEAQ (reference sequence). The CDR3 DNA follows: TGTGCCAGCAGCTCACGACAGAGAATGAACACTGAAGCTTTCTTT. Translating it yields CASSSRQRMNTEAFF.

This chain joins TRBV28 and TRBJ2-2; D is possibly TRBD1 (7 bases). Deletions cut 5 bases from V and 5 bases from J, with 18 bases between. There are 16 residues in the CDR3. CDR1 MDHEN and CDR2 SYDVKM come from the germline V gene. The CDR3 protein is CASSPGDSRNTGELFF. The CDR3 DNA sequence: TGTGCCAGCAGTCCGGGGGACAGTCGGAATACCGGGGAGCTGTTTTTT.

This sequence joins TRBV6-5 and TRBJ1-5; possibly TRBD1 for D (6 bases). This CDR3 spans 14 amino acids. Germline V gives CDR1 MNHEY, CDR2 SVGAGI. Trimming took 6 bases from V and 4 from J, leaving 13 bases between them. The CDR3 region is CASSQQGVNQPQHF. CDR3 DNA: TGTGCCAGCAGCCAACAGGGAGTAAATCAGCCCCAGCATTTT.

This rearrangement joins TRBV11-2 to TRBJ2-7; 13 nucleotides match TRBD2. The CDR3 runs to 15 residues. V gave up 5 bases and J gave up 2 bases; unmatched junction bases: 3. Per germline, CDR1 SGHAT and CDR2 FQNNGV. CDR3 DNA: TGTGCCAGCAGCGAAGGACTAGCGGGGGCCTACGAGCAGTACTTC. Encoded protein: CASSEGLAGAYEQYF.

The chain links TRBV10-1 to TRBJ1-3; D not certain. Deletions cut 5 bases from V and 5 bases from J, with 10 bases between. Germline V gene lookup returns CDR1 WNHNN and CDR2 SYGVQD (reference sequence). The CDR3 has 13 amino acids. Here the CDR3 DNA reads TGCGCCAGCAGTCTTCGTTGTAGAAACACCATATATTTT. It encodes CASSLRCRNTIYF.

The V gene is TRBV12-3 or TRBV12-4, the J gene TRBJ2-3; 7 bases are shared with TRBD2. This CDR3 has 13 amino acids. The CDR3 region has the DNA TGTGTTACGGCGGGAGATTCCTCAGATACGCAGTATTTT. Its translation is CVTAGDSSDTQYF.